These T cell receptor beta chains were read from a single sample in a study of spatial heterogeneity in lung cancer. From the 5' RACE reads, TCRdb called clonotypes with MiXCR, one entry per CDR3 protein. This table has over 40,000 distinct CDR3 sequences, approximately 12% appearing once. The sample in question was PBMCs, obtained at follow-up. The receptor source for this set is a male donor with early-stage non-small cell lung cancer. The CDR3 runs from the conserved cysteine through the conserved F or W. D genes are given only for firm matches. Size values are once, few and many counts, or a class for expanded clones, and some rows have none.

D gene,V gene,CDR3 length,clone size,J gene,CDR3 DNA,CDR3 protein
.,TRBV27,15,many,TRBJ1-2,TGTGCCAGCAGTCCTCTTCCAGCACGAATTTATGGCTACACCTTC,CASSPLPARIYGYTF
.,TRBV12-3/TRBV12-4,13,many,TRBJ2-1,TGTGCCAGCAGTTTAGGGAGGGGGAATGAGCAGTTCTTC,CASSLGRGNEQFF
TRBD1,TRBV11-1,13,few,TRBJ2-1,TGTGCCAGCATAAGGACAGGGAACAATGAGCAGTTCTTC,CASIRTGNNEQFF
.,TRBV15,14,many,TRBJ2-6,TGTGCCACCAGAACTCCTTCTGGGGCCAACGTCCTGACTTTC,CATRTPSGANVLTF
TRBD2,TRBV18,16,many,TRBJ2-1,TGTGCCAGCTCACCCCCCGGGACTAGCGGATACAATGAGCAGTTCTTC,CASSPPGTSGYNEQFF
.,TRBV20-1,14,many,TRBJ2-5,TGCAGTGCTAGAGTGGGCGGGATCGAAGAGACCCAGTACTTC,CSARVGGIEETQYF
TRBD1,TRBV20-1,14,many,TRBJ2-7,TGCAGTGCTGGCCGGGACAGGGTATTACACGAGCAGTACTTC,CSAGRDRVLHEQYF
TRBD2,TRBV5-4,16,many,TRBJ2-7,TGTGCCAGCAGCTTGGCCACTAGCGGGGGGGCCTACGAGCAGTACTTC,CASSLATSGGAYEQYF
TRBD1,TRBV5-4,14,few,TRBJ2-1,TGTGCCAGGAGTTTCGGCAGGGGGCAAAGTGAGCAGTTCTTC,CARSFGRGQSEQFF
TRBD1,TRBV6-2/TRBV6-3,12,many,TRBJ2-5,TGTGCCAGCGCCCACAGGGGAGAGACCCAGTACTTC,CASAHRGETQYF
.,TRBV29-1,13,.,TRBJ2-5,TGCAGCGCTGCGGGGACGGACCAAGAGACCCAGTACTTC,CSAAGTDQETQYF
.,TRBV6-6,14,many,TRBJ1-1,TGTGCCATTTCTCGTGGCACAGGCAGCACTGAAGCTTTCTTT,CAISRGTGSTEAFF
.,TRBV12-3/TRBV12-4,13,many,TRBJ2-7,TGTGCCAGCAGTATCGGACCGGACTACGAGCAGTACTTC,CASSIGPDYEQYF
.,TRBV28,15,.,TRBJ1-3,TGTGCCAGCAGTTTAGCGGCAGGGTCTGGAAACACCATATATTTT,CASSLAAGSGNTIYF
TRBD1,TRBV20-1,15,few,TRBJ2-2,TGCAGTGCTGGTAACAGGGGGAGCAACACCGGGGAGCTGTTTTTT,CSAGNRGSNTGELFF
.,TRBV30,16,many,TRBJ1-4,TGTGCCTGGAGTGTAATGAGGATGAGACGGAATGAAAAACTGTTTTTT,CAWSVMRMRRNEKLFF
.,TRBV7-3,14,.,TRBJ1-5,TGTGCCAGCAGCCCGCCGGACAGTAATCAGCCCCAGCATTTT,CASSPPDSNQPQHF
.,TRBV2,12,.,TRBJ1-1,TGTGCCAGCAAGCGTGACTCCACTGAAGCTTTCTTT,CASKRDSTEAFF
.,TRBV5-4,17,.,TRBJ2-5,TGTGCCAGCAGCTTGGGAGGTCTAGCAGGGGACCGAGAGACCCAGTACTTC,CASSLGGLAGDRETQYF
TRBD1,TRBV20-1,14,.,TRBJ2-7,TGCAGTGCCCGCAGCGGACAGGGGGCGCGGGAGCAGTACTTC,CSARSGQGAREQYF
TRBD2,TRBV30,15,.,TRBJ2-1,TGTGCCTGGAGTGTACCGGGGGGACGCAACAATGAGCAGTTCTTC,CAWSVPGGRNNEQFF
.,TRBV6-2/TRBV6-3,13,many,TRBJ1-2,TGTGCCAGCAGTTACCGGGACATCTCTCGTTGCACCTTC,CASSYRDISRCTF
.,TRBV6-2/TRBV6-3,12,.,TRBJ1-6,TGTGCCACCGCGGAGTATAATTCACCCCTCCACTTT,CATAEYNSPLHF
.,TRBV5-1,14,many,TRBJ2-1,TGCGCCAGCAGCTTGGGACAGCTAAACAATGAGCAGTTCTTC,CASSLGQLNNEQFF
.,TRBV3-1,15,once,TRBJ1-1,TGTGCCAGCAGCCAAGTGGCGACAGTAGTTGCTGAAGCTTTCTTT,CASSQVATVVAEAFF
TRBD2,TRBV11-3,14,many,TRBJ2-7,TGTGCCAGCAGCCAAACTAGCGCGGACTACGAGCAGTACTTC,CASSQTSADYEQYF
.,TRBV12-5,13,many,TRBJ2-5,TGTGCTAGTGCAGGTTCCGGTCAAGAGACCCAGTACTTC,CASAGSGQETQYF